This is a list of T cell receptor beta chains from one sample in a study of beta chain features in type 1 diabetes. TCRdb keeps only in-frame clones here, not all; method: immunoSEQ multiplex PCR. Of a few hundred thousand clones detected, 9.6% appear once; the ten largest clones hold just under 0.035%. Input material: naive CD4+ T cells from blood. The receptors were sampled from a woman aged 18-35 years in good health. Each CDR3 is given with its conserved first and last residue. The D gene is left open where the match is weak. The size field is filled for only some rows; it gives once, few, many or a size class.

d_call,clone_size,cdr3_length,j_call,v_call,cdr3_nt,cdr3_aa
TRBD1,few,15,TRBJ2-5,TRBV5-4,TGTGCCAGCAGCTTGGCGCAGGGGGACCAAGAGACCCAGTACTTC,CASSLAQGDQETQYF
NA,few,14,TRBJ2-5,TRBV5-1,TGCGCCAGCAGCTTTCAGGGTCCCAGGGAGACCCAGTACTTC,CASSFQGPRETQYF
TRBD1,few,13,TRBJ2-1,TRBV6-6,TGTGCCAGCGGGCCTACAGGGGGCGTATATCAGTTCTTC,CASGPTGGVYQFF
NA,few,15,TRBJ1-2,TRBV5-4,TGTGCCACCACGCACGGGCAGGGCTATAACTATGGCTACACCTTC,CATTHGQGYNYGYTF
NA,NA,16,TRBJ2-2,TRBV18,TGTGCCAGCTCACCACCGTGGACTACGAACACCGGGGAGCTGTTTTTT,CASSPPWTTNTGELFF
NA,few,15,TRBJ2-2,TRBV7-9,TGTGCCAGCAGCTACAGGAGAGGAAAAACCGGGGAGCTGTTTTTT,CASSYRRGKTGELFF
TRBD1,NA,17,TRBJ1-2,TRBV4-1,TGCGCCAGCAGCCAAGGCCGGGCAGGGGGCTATAGGTATGGCTACACCTTC,CASSQGRAGGYRYGYTF
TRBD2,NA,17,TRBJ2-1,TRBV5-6,TGTGCCAGCAGACAGACTAGCGGGTTGAGCTCCTACAATGAGCAGTTCTTC,CASRQTSGLSSYNEQFF
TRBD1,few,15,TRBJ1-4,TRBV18,TGTGCCAGCTCAACGACAGGGCCACCTAATGAAAAACTGTTTTTT,CASSTTGPPNEKLFF
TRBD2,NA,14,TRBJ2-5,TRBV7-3,TGTGCCAGCAGCTTGATAGCGGGGGTTATACCCCAGTACTTC,CASSLIAGVIPQYF
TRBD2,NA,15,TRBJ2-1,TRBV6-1,TGTGCCAGCAGTCCACAGGGACTAGTTTCGCTTGAGCAGTTCTTC,CASSPQGLVSLEQFF
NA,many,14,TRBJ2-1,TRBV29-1,TGCAGCGTTGACGATGCCGTGGCTCTTGGTGAGCAGTTCTTC,CSVDDAVALGEQFF
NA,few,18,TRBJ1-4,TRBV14,TGTGCCAGCAGCCAAGGAAGGTGGCAGCGAGCAACTAATGAAAAACTGTTTTTT,CASSQGRWQRATNEKLFF
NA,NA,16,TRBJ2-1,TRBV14,TGTGCCAGCAGCCAATTCGGCGGGTCGAACTACAATGAGCAGTTCTTC,CASSQFGGSNYNEQFF
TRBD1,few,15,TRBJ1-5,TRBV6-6,TGTGCCAGCAGTTACGCACAGGGGGCGAGTCAGCCCCAGCATTTT,CASSYAQGASQPQHF
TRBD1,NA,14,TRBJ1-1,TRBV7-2,TGTGCCAGCAGCAGGGACAGGATGAACACTGAAGCTTTCTTT,CASSRDRMNTEAFF